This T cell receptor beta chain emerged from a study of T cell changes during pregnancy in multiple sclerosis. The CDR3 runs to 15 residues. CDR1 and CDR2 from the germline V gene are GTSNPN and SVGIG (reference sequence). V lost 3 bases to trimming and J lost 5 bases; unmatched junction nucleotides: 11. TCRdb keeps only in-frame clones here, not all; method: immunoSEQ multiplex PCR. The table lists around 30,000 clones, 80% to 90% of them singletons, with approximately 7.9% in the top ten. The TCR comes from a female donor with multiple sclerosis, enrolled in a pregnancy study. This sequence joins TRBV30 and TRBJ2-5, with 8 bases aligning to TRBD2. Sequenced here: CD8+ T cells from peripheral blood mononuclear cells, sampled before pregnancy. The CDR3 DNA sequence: TGTGCCTGGAGCCTAGGCGGGGGGAGCTGGGAGACCCAGTACTTC. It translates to CAWSLGGGSWETQYF.